A selection of T cell receptor beta chains follows, all from one sample in a study of memory CD8 T cells in hepatitis C reinfection. TCRdb keeps only in-frame clones here, not all; method: immunoSEQ multiplex PCR. The sample includes about 45,000 clones, around nine tenths of them seen just once. Source material: naive CD8+ T cells sorted from blood. These receptors were taken from a man in his late teens or twenties with hepatitis C virus infection. Each CDR3 is given without its conserved first and last residue.

j_call v_call cdr3_aa
TRBJ2-3 TRBV5-5 ASSLLDIGTSTDTQY
TRBJ2-1 TRBV11-2 ASSLDPGGGGNEQF
TRBJ2-2 TRBV7-2 ASSTGQGYTGELF
TRBJ2-3 TRBV2 ASVRKPSDTQY
TRBJ2-3 TRBV5-1 ASTPGLAYSGDTQY
TRBJ2-4 TRBV5-5 ASSLDPGGYIQY
TRBJ2-2 TRBV6-6 ASLGGGTGELF
TRBJ2-2 TRBV15 ATRTGPGAPGELF
- TRBV4-1 ASSQEGKGRASYEQY
TRBJ2-7 TRBV6-5 ASSYSTATYEQY
TRBJ2-1 TRBV2 ASSEFGARNEQF